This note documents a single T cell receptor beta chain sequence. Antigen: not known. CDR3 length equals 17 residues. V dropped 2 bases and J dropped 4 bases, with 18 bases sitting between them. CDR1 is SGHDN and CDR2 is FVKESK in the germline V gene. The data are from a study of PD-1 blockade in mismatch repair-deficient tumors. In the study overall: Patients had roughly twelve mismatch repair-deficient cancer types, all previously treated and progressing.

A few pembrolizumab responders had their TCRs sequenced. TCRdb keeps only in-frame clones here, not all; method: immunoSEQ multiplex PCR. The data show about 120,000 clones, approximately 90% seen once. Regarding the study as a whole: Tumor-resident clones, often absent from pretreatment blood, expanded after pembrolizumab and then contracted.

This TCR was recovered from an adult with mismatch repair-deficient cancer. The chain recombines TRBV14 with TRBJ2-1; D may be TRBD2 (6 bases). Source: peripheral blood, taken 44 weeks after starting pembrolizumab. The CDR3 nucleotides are TGTGCCAGCAGCCAACTAACATCGCGGGACCCGTACAATGAGCAGTTCTTC. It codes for CASSQLTSRDPYNEQFF.